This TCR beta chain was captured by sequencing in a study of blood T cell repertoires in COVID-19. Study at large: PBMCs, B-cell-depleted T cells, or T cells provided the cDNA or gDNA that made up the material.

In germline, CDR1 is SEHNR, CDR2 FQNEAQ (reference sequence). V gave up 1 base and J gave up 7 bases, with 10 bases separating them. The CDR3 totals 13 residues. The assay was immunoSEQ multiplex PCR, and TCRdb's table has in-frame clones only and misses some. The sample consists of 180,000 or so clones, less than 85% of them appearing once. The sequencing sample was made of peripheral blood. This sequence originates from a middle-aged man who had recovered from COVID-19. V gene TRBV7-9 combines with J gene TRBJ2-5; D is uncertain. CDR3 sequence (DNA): TGTGCCAGCAGCTTAGGACTTATCATGACCCAGTACTTC. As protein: CASSLGLIMTQYF.